Listed below are T cell receptor beta chains from one sample, sequenced in a study of T cells and Merkel cell carcinoma outcomes. Profiled with immunoSEQ multiplex PCR; TCRdb holds only in-frame clones, not every one. This sample has approximately 6,500 clones, with 60% to 85% found just once. Sequencing input: tumor tissue from Merkel cell carcinoma. All receptors come from a human donor with Merkel cell carcinoma. The CDR3 runs from the conserved cysteine through the conserved F or W. Fields, in order: clone size, V gene, J gene, D gene, CDR3 protein, CDR3 DNA. The D gene is left open where the match is weak. Expanded clones get a size class; other rows say once, few or many, or leave the size out.

NA,TRBV29-1,TRBJ1-2,NA,CSDARGDGYGYTF,TGCAGCGACGCCAGGGGAGATGGCTATGGCTACACCTTC
NA,TRBV5-1,TRBJ2-7,NA,CASSQGYTYEQYF,TGCGCCAGCAGCCAAGGCTACACCTACGAGCAGTACTTC
NA,TRBV5-1,TRBJ2-2,NA,CASSLAGRLAGELFF,TGCGCCAGCAGCTTGGCAGGACGGCTGGCCGGGGAGCTGTTTTTT
NA,TRBV28,TRBJ2-7,TRBD2,CASSRAGGSYEQYF,TGTGCCAGCAGCCGGGCGGGGGGCTCCTACGAGCAGTACTTC
NA,TRBV7-9,TRBJ1-6,NA,CASTNAYGKRSSPLHF,TGTGCCAGCACCAATGCTTATGGAAAGAGGAGCTCACCCCTCCACTTT
NA,TRBV11-2,TRBJ2-3,NA,CASRASTTDTQYF,TGTGCCAGCAGGGCGTCGACAACAGATACGCAGTATTTT
few,TRBV7-9,TRBJ2-7,TRBD1,CASSQPSSGTAWSGQYF,TGTGCCAGCAGCCAACCATCTTCGGGGACAGCCTGGTCGGGGCAGTACTTC
NA,TRBV7-9,TRBJ1-3,NA,CASSLAIQAYSGNTIYF,TGTGCCAGCAGCTTAGCCATACAGGCGTACTCTGGAAACACCATATATTTT
NA,TRBV5-1,TRBJ2-6,NA,CASSPNEGNSGANVLTF,TGCGCCAGCAGCCCGAATGAGGGCAACTCTGGGGCCAACGTCCTGACTTTC
few,TRBV14,TRBJ2-3,TRBD2,CASSRRLAGGTDTQYF,TGTGCCAGCAGCCGACGACTAGCGGGAGGGACAGATACGCAGTATTTT
few,TRBV10-3,TRBJ1-5,NA,CAISEGLNQPQHF,TGTGCCATCAGTGAGGGGCTCAATCAGCCCCAGCATTTT
NA,TRBV28,TRBJ2-7,TRBD2,CASSLGSSGKTEQYF,TGTGCCAGCAGTTTAGGATCTAGCGGGAAGACCGAGCAGTACTTC
NA,TRBV9,TRBJ1-4,NA,CASSVTDGLNEKLFF,TGTGCCAGCAGCGTAACCGACGGCCTCAATGAAAAACTGTTTTTT
NA,TRBV7-9,TRBJ2-3,NA,CASSSTADTQYF,TGTGCCAGCAGCTCGACCGCGGATACGCAGTATTTT
once,TRBV7-2,TRBJ1-5,NA,CASSFSGIGQPQHF,TGTGCCAGCAGCTTCTCGGGGATTGGGCAGCCCCAACATTTT
once,TRBV29-1,TRBJ1-1,NA,CSVAGQMNTEAFF,TGCAGCGTTGCTGGACAGATGAACACTGAAGCTTTCTTT
once,TRBV2,TRBJ2-7,NA,CASTTDLGEQYF,TGTGCCAGCACGACAGACCTGGGCGAGCAGTACTTC
NA,TRBV25-1,TRBJ2-7,TRBD1,CASSDPLGCRDSSYEQYF,TGTGCCAGCAGTGATCCGCTAGGTTGCAGGGACAGCTCCTACGAGCAGTACTTC
NA,TRBV29-1,TRBJ2-2,NA,CSVVGPENTGELFF,TGCAGCGTTGTAGGCCCAGAGAACACCGGGGAGCTGTTTTTT
NA,TRBV4-1,TRBJ2-1,NA,CASSQEDAEQFF,TGCGCCAGCAGCCAAGAAGACGCTGAGCAGTTCTTC
NA,TRBV2,TRBJ2-1,TRBD2,CASSIAGEQFF,TGTGCCAGCAGTATAGCGGGAGAGCAGTTCTTC
NA,TRBV7-9,TRBJ2-7,NA,CASSSPIAAHEQYF,TGTGCCAGCAGCTCCCCCATAGCGGCCCACGAGCAGTACTTC
NA,TRBV5-1,TRBJ2-7,NA,CASSLIRGFEQYF,TGCGCCAGCAGCTTGATTAGGGGTTTCGAGCAGTACTTC